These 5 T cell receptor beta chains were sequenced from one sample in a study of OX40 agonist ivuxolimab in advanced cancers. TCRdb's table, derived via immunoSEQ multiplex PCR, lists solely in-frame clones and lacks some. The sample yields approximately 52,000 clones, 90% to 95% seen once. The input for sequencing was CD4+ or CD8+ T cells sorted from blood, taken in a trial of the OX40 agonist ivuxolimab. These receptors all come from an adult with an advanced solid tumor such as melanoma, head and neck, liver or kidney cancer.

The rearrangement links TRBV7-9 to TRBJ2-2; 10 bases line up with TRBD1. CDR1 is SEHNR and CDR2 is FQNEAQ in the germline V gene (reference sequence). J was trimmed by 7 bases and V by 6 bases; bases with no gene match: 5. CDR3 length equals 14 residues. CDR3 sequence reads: CASRSGQGRGELFF. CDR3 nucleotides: TGTGCCAGCAGATCGGGACAGGGGCGCGGGGAGCTGTTTTTT.

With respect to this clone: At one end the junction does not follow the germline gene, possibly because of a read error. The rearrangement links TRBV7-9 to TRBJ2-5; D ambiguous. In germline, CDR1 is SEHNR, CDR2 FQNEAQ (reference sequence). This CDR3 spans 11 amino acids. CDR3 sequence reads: CASSLEEPQYF. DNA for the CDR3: TGTGCCAGCAGCTTAGAAGAGCCCCAGTACTTC.

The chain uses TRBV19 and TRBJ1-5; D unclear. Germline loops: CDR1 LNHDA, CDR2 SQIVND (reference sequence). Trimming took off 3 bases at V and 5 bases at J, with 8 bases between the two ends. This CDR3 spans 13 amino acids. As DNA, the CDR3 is TGTGCCAGTAGTATGGCCCAAGATCAGCCCCAGCATTTT. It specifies CASSMAQDQPQHF.

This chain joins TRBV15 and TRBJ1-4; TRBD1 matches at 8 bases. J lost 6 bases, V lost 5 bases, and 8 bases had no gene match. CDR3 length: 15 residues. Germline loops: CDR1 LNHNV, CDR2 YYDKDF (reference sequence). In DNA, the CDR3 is TGTGCCACCAGCTCGACAGGGGAGGACGATGAAAAACTGTTTTTT. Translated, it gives CATSSTGEDDEKLFF.

CDR3 DNA sequence: TGTGCCAGTAGTATAACGGGACAGGTTATAGCCAAAAACATTCAGTACTTC. Protein: CASSITGQVIAKNIQYF. The rearrangement links TRBV19 to TRBJ2-4; 8 nucleotides line up with TRBD1. Losses at the gene ends were 2 bases for V and 0 bases for J; bases not matched to a gene: 6. Germline lookup yields CDR1 LNHDA and CDR2 SQIVND (reference sequence). The CDR3 contains 17 residues. The variable domain in full, with the rest retrieved from reference TRBV19 and TRBJ2-4, is DGGITQSPKYLFRKEGQNVTLSCEQNLNHDAMYWYRQDPGQGLRLIYYSQIVNDFQKGDIAEGYSVSREKKESFPLTVTSAQKNPTAFYLCASSITGQVIAKNIQYFGAGTRLSVL.